The 30 T cell receptor beta chains given below trace back to one sample, sequenced in a study of T cells in women clearing cervical HPV infection. Libraries were prepared by immunoSEQ multiplex PCR; TCRdb keeps only in-frame clonotypes and omits some of them. In all, the sample yields 40,000 or so clones. The material sequenced was blood buffy coat. The origin of the receptors is a woman aged 18 to 69 with a cervical HPV16 infection that either progressed to CIN3+ or cleared (not recorded which).

Notes on this clone: The CDR3 end falls 3 residues outside the read, so it is completed with the germline J gene. The V call is TRBV30, the J call TRBJ2-7, with 9 bases matching TRBD2. The CDR3 totals 15 residues. V trimming: 2 bases; J trimming: 1 base; junction bases outside the gene matches: 6. Germline CDR1 GTSNPN, CDR2 SVGIG (reference sequence). CDR3 DNA (partial): TGTGCCTGGAGTCCACCCCTAGCGGGATCCTACGAG. It specifies CAWSPPLAGSYE. The entire CDR3 reads CAWSPPLAGSYEQYF. The complete variable domain, with remaining parts taken from reference TRBV30 and TRBJ2-7, reads SQTIHQWPATLVQPVGSPLSLECTVEGTSNPNLYWYRQAAGRGLQLLFYSVGIGQISSEVPQNLSASRPQDRQFILSSKKLLLSDSGFYLCAWSPPLAGSYEQYFGPGTRLTVT.

Details on this clone: The read comes to an end 3 residues before the CDR3 does, leaving the germline J gene to fill in the end. This chain links TRBV11-2 with TRBJ2-7, with D hard to call. Germline lookup yields CDR1 SGHAT and CDR2 FQNNGV. The length of the CDR3 is 14 residues. Trimming took off 6 bases at V and 3 bases at J, with 15 bases between the two ends. CDR3 DNA, as far as it was read: TGTGCCAGCAGGGGCGTGGCCAGCTTCTACGAG. It encodes CASRGVASFYE. The whole CDR3 is CASRGVASFYEQYF.

As concerns this clone: The CDR3 is cut off 3 residues early in the read; its end comes from the germline J gene. This chain joins TRBV6-2 or TRBV6-3 and TRBJ2-2; D ambiguous. The germline gives CDR1 MNHEY, CDR2 SVGEGT. The CDR3 extends over 16 amino acids. V lost 0 bases to trimming and J lost 2 bases, with 10 bases between them. The CDR3 sequence: CASSYSGFSNTGELFF. The DNA read from the CDR3 is TGTGCCAGCAGTTACTCAGGGTTTTCAAACACCGGGGAG.

In regard to this clone: The CDR3 end is not reached by the read, which stops 3 residues before it; the germline J gene fills it in. V and J are TRBV2 and TRBJ2-7, with TRBD2 matching 13 bases. The CDR3 sequence is 18 residues long. Germline V lookup: CDR1 SNHLY, CDR2 FYNNEI. J was trimmed by 3 bases and V by 7 bases; bases with no gene match: 15. This CDR3 reads CASTLGEGTSGDRYEQYF. The sequenced part of the CDR3 DNA is TGTGCCAGCACCTTGGGGGAAGGGACTAGCGGGGATCGCTACGAG.

Note on this clone: Read coverage stops 3 residues before the CDR3 terminus; the germline J gene supplies the remainder. The chain links TRBV5-6 to TRBJ1-1; D might be TRBD1 (6 bases). Trimming removed 2 bases from V and 7 bases from J, with 9 bases in between. The length of the CDR3 is 12 residues. The V gene's germline CDR1 is SGHDT and CDR2 YYEEEE. The covered CDR3 bases are TGTGCCAGCAGCTTCGGGACACATGAA. Encoded protein: CASSFGTHE. The entire CDR3 reads CASSFGTHEAFF.

With regard to this clone: The read ends 3 residues early relative to the CDR3; the germline J gene fills the gap. The chain carries TRBV20-1 and TRBJ2-2, with 7 nucleotides matching TRBD1. The V gene's germline CDR1 is DFQATT and CDR2 SNEGSKA (reference sequence). J gave up 1 base and V 5 bases, and 7 bases lay outside the gene matches. The CDR3 has 15 amino acids. The CDR3 DNA, read in part, is TGCAGTGCTGAGACCCGACAGGGGAACACCGGGGAG. It codes for CSAETRQGNTGE. The whole CDR3 sequence reads CSAETRQGNTGELFF.

Points on this clone: An end of the junction differs from the germline gene, which may be a read error. The sequenced fragment ends 3 residues before the CDR3 boundary, so the rest is inferred from the germline J gene. Different DNA sequences within this sample yield the same CDR3. This chain uses TRBV10-3 with TRBJ1-3; D is undetermined. The CDR3 has 14 residues. From germline, CDR1 is ENHRY and CDR2 SYGVKD. Partial CDR3 DNA: TGTGCCATCAGTGGCACAGCCTCTGGAAACACT. Protein sequence: CAISGTASGNT. The whole CDR3 sequence reads CAISGTASGNTIYF.

On this clone itself: The CDR3 is cut off 3 residues early in the read; its end comes from the germline J gene. This chain joins TRBV5-1 and TRBJ2-3; the D is unclear. V lost 0 bases and J lost 1, with 6 bases in between. The CDR3 length is 14 residues. CDR1 is SGHRS and CDR2 is YFSETQ in the germline V gene. The sequenced CDR3 bases are TGCGCCAGCAGCTTGGGTCCCGGCACAGATACG. Translated: CASSLGPGTDT. Given in full, the CDR3 is CASSLGPGTDTQYF.

Incomplete CDR3 DNA: TGTGCCAGCAAACTAGACTCTAGCACAGATACG. It yields the protein CASKLDSSTDT. The whole CDR3 protein is CASKLDSSTDTQYF. The gene calls are TRBV12-3 or TRBV12-4 and TRBJ2-3; a possible D gene is TRBD2 (5 bases). The read halts 3 residues ahead of the CDR3 end, with the missing end drawn from the germline J gene. This CDR3 spans 14 amino acids. Trimming removed 7 bases at V and 0 bases at J, with 11 bases between.

The DNA read from the CDR3 is TGTGCCTCAGGGCCCTCCTACGAG. Its protein is CASGPSYE. The entire CDR3 protein is CASGPSYEQYF. The chain uses TRBV14 and TRBJ2-7; a weak D match, TRBD1 (5 bases). With the read ending 3 residues before the CDR3 end, the germline J gene is used to fill in that end. Germline assignment: CDR1 SGHDN and CDR2 FVKESK. The CDR3 loop spans 11 amino acids. Trimming left V 11 bases short and J 0 bases short, with 8 bases between.

Of note for this clone: The observed sequence ends 3 residues before the CDR3 terminus, with the missing tail filled in from the germline J gene. This sequence joins TRBV20-1 and TRBJ2-3, with 8 nucleotides matching TRBD2. This CDR3 region has 14 residues. The V gene end was trimmed by 5 bases and the J gene end by 4 bases; junction bases not matched to a gene: 8. The germline V gene encodes CDR1 DFQATT and CDR2 SNEGSKA (reference sequence). CDR3 bases read: TGCAGTGCTCGGGGGGGCCAGATATCAGATACG. Translating it yields CSARGGQISDT. The whole CDR3 protein is CSARGGQISDTQYF.

For this clone: The read ends 3 residues early relative to the CDR3; the germline J gene fills the gap. The chain has TRBV18 and TRBJ2-3, with a possible D match to TRBD2 (6 bases). V gave up 1 base and J gave up 3 bases, with 8 bases separating them. The germline V gene has CDR1 KGHSH and CDR2 LQKENI. CDR3 size: 14 residues. CDR3 sequence reads: CASSPRGETDTQYF. The part of the CDR3 DNA that was read is TGTGCCAGCTCACCACGGGGGGAAACAGATACG.

Comment on this clone: The read ends 3 residues before the CDR3 terminus; that terminus is restored from the germline J gene. The genes are TRBV6-1 and TRBJ1-2, with D perhaps TRBD1 (5 bases). Germline CDR1 and CDR2: MNHNS and SASEGT. Trimming took off 4 bases at V and 7 bases at J, with 13 bases between the two ends. This CDR3 contains 13 residues. Partial CDR3 DNA: TGTGCCAGCAGTGCACGGGGGATCGGTGGC. It is translated as CASSARGIGG. The entire CDR3 sequence reads CASSARGIGGYTF.

The DNA read from the CDR3 is TGTGCCAGCAGTTCAACAACCGGGACAGGGAGGTACGAG. Amino acids: CASSSTTGTGRYE. In full, the CDR3 reads CASSSTTGTGRYEQYF. This chain joins TRBV28 and TRBJ2-7, with TRBD1 matching 9 bases. The read terminates 3 residues ahead of where the CDR3 ends, so the germline J gene completes it. Germline CDR1 reads MDHEN; CDR2 reads SYDVKM. V was clipped by 4 bases and J by 4 bases; unmatched bases: 11. This CDR3 comprises 16 residues.

Details on this clone: The missing CDR3 end, 3 residues past where the read stops, is filled in from the germline J gene. The chain combines TRBV19 with TRBJ1-1, with D unclear. CDR1 is LNHDA, CDR2 SQIVND, per germline (reference sequence). This CDR3 is built from 14 residues. The ends were cut back, 0 bases at V and 0 bases at J, with 5 bases in the middle. The sequenced CDR3 bases are TGTGCCAGTAGTATAGATCGGGTGAACACTGAA. Its protein product is CASSIDRVNTE. The full CDR3 reads CASSIDRVNTEAFF.

Note on this clone: Read sequence stops 3 residues before the CDR3 end, and the germline J gene provides the missing end. This chain connects TRBV5-1 to TRBJ2-7; TRBD1 matches 9 bases. Germline CDR1 reads SGHRS; CDR2 reads YFSETQ. V dropped 4 bases and J dropped 3; count of bases not matched to a gene: 8. The CDR3 runs 15 residues. The CDR3 DNA, read in part, is TGCGCCAGCAGCCCATTCTCGACAGGGGGCTACGAG. It translates to CASSPFSTGGYE. The full CDR3 sequence reads CASSPFSTGGYEQYF.

Comments on this clone: The CDR3 is cut off 3 residues early in the read; its end comes from the germline J gene. The V call is TRBV28, the J call TRBJ2-7; D tentatively reads TRBD1 or TRBD2 (6 bases each). The CDR3 length is 16 residues. Trimming cost V 7 bases and J 4 bases, with 23 bases left between them. Per germline, CDR1 MDHEN and CDR2 SYDVKM. The CDR3 sequence is CASTRAGDGSLYEQYF. CDR3 DNA (partial): TGTGCCAGCACCCGGGCAGGGGACGGGAGTTTATACGAG.

Points on this clone: The read terminates 3 residues ahead of where the CDR3 ends, so the germline J gene completes it. The chain uses TRBV6-2 or TRBV6-3 and TRBJ2-7; D perhaps matches TRBD2 (6 bases). The CDR3 totals 14 residues. V lost 2 bases to trimming and J lost 2 bases, with 10 bases between them. Germline values: CDR1 MNHEY, CDR2 SVGEGT. The CDR3 sequence: CASSYRGEAYEQYF. The DNA read from the CDR3 is TGTGCCAGCAGTTACAGAGGGGAGGCCTACGAG.

Concerning this clone: The CDR3 extends 3 residues past the end of the read, so its final part is completed from the germline J gene. This rearrangement joins TRBV19 to TRBJ1-2; weak D call: TRBD1 (6 bases). In germline, CDR1 is LNHDA, CDR2 SQIVND (reference sequence). The length of the CDR3 is 15 residues. Trimming took 5 bases from V and 1 from J, leaving 14 bases between them. The covered CDR3 bases are TGTGCCAGTAGTGCGCAGGGGCGCCGTAACTATGGC. Its translation: CASSAQGRRNYG. The whole CDR3 sequence is CASSAQGRRNYGYTF.

About this clone itself: The read stops 3 residues short of the end of the CDR3; the missing end is completed from the germline J gene. In the same sample, other DNA sequences code for this CDR3. The rearrangement joins TRBV20-1 to TRBJ2-1; no definite D call. V lost 4 bases, J lost 0 bases, and 10 bases lay in between. The CDR3 is made up of 14 amino acids. Per germline, CDR1 DFQATT and CDR2 SNEGSKA (reference sequence). The sequenced CDR3 bases are TGCAGTGCTAAACAGTGGAGCTCCTACAATGAG. This translates into CSAKQWSSYNE. The entire CDR3 protein reads CSAKQWSSYNEQFF.

Worth noting for this clone: The read ends 3 residues shy of where the CDR3 ends; the end is completed using the germline J gene. The genes are TRBV10-3 and TRBJ1-3; 11 nucleotides line up with TRBD1. The germline V gene has CDR1 ENHRY and CDR2 SYGVKD. The CDR3 length is 15 residues. Germline trimming cut 7 bases from V and 4 bases from J; bases unmatched to any gene: 6. CDR3 amino acids: CAINSDRGLGNTIYF. The covered CDR3 bases are TGTGCCATCAACTCGGACAGGGGGCTAGGAAACACC.

About this clone: The missing CDR3 end, 3 residues past where the read stops, is filled in from the germline J gene. The chain combines TRBV7-8 with TRBJ2-5, with 11 bases matching TRBD2. The V gene's germline CDR1 is SGHVS and CDR2 FQNEAQ. The CDR3 covers 15 residues. Here the CDR3 reads CASSYGLAGTDTQYF. The sequenced CDR3 bases are TGTGCCAGCAGCTACGGACTAGCGGGCACAGATACC.

Turning to this clone: The DNA ends 3 residues before the CDR3 does, and the rest of the CDR3 is filled in from the germline J gene. The chain carries TRBV30 and TRBJ2-4; D might be TRBD1 (5 bases). The germline V gene has CDR1 GTSNPN and CDR2 SVGIG (reference sequence). The CDR3 is 14 residues long. CDR3 protein: CAWDSGLTLYGQYF. CDR3 DNA, as far as it was read: TGTGCCTGGGACTCAGGGTTAACCCTCTATGGT.

Notes on this clone: The read gets to within 3 residues of the CDR3 end, and the germline J gene fills in the rest. This chain links TRBV11-2 with TRBJ2-7; D perhaps matches TRBD1 (5 bases). From germline, CDR1 is SGHAT and CDR2 FQNNGV. Trimming pared 7 bases from V and 2 bases from J, leaving 12 bases between. The CDR3 contains 13 residues. This CDR3 is CASKAATAYEQYF. CDR3 DNA, as far as it was read: TGTGCCAGCAAAGCAGCGACAGCCTACGAG.

In regard to this clone: The read terminates 3 residues ahead of where the CDR3 ends, so the germline J gene completes it. V and J are TRBV2 and TRBJ2-3; D possibly corresponds to TRBD1 (6 bases). The CDR3 loop spans 15 amino acids. In germline, CDR1 is SNHLY, CDR2 FYNNEI. The CDR3 bases that were read are TGTGCCAGCAGTGAAGCGCTTACAGGGAATCAGCCG. Translation: CASSEALTGNQP. The whole CDR3 is CASSEALTGNQPQYF.

Notes on this clone: The sequence runs out 3 residues before the end of the CDR3; the remainder is reconstructed from the germline J gene. The chain joins TRBV30 to TRBJ2-7, with TRBD2 matching 11 bases. After removal of 4 bases from V and 3 bases from J, the junction contained 8 bases not matched to a gene. Germline V lookup: CDR1 GTSNPN, CDR2 SVGIG (reference sequence). This CDR3 spans 15 amino acids. The CDR3 bases that were read are TGTGCCTGGATGGGGGCTAGCGGGAGGAACTACGAG. This codes for CAWMGASGRNYE. The full-length CDR3 reads as CAWMGASGRNYEQYF.

For this clone: The read halts 3 residues ahead of the CDR3 end, with the missing end drawn from the germline J gene. The chain combines TRBV9 with TRBJ1-2; TRBD1 agrees at 7 bases. The CDR3 is 13 residues long. Per the germline V gene, CDR1 is SGDLS and CDR2 is YYNGEE. Trimming removed 6 bases from V and 2 bases from J; junction bases left unmatched: 4. The CDR3 region is CASTDRANYGYTF. The CDR3 DNA, read in part, is TGTGCCAGCACCGACAGGGCCAACTATGGC.

Regarding this clone: The sequenced fragment ends 3 residues before the CDR3 boundary, so the rest is inferred from the germline J gene. This chain links TRBV2 with TRBJ1-2; D unresolved. This CDR3 has 14 amino acids. Germline V lookup: CDR1 SNHLY, CDR2 FYNNEI. Deletions cut 5 bases from V and 5 bases from J, with 15 bases between. The CDR3 DNA, read in part, is TGTGCCAGCAGTCTGGGCCCTTCTCCTTATGGC. It is translated as CASSLGPSPYG. The whole CDR3 sequence is CASSLGPSPYGYTF.

In regard to this clone: The read terminates 3 residues before the CDR3 end, so the remaining end is supplied by the germline J gene. The chain is built from TRBV10-1 and TRBJ2-3, with D perhaps matching TRBD2 (5 bases). Germline V CDR1 and CDR2: WNHNN, SYGVQD (reference sequence). This CDR3 spans 15 amino acids. Trimming cost V 0 bases and J 5 bases, with 12 bases left between them. The DNA read from the CDR3 is TGCGCCAGCAGTGAGTCGTCGACCGGGGTAGATACG. Its protein product is CASSESSTGVDT. The entire CDR3 sequence reads CASSESSTGVDTQYF.

To note about this clone: The read terminates 3 residues before the CDR3 end, so the remaining end is supplied by the germline J gene. The V call is TRBV2, the J call TRBJ2-1; D call uncertain. V was clipped by 3 bases and J by 8 bases, with 8 bases between them. Germline V CDR1 and CDR2: SNHLY, FYNNEI. This CDR3 spans 12 amino acids. The CDR3 here is CASSDDTDEQFF. CDR3 DNA, as far as it was read: TGTGCCAGCAGTGACGATACGGATGAG.